This T cell receptor (beta chain) was recorded in a study of blood T cell repertoires in COVID-19. The authors' processing: Nucleated cell counts were estimated from reference gene primer amplification. Measured with immunoSEQ multiplex PCR; TCRdb has only the in-frame clones, and not every one. V and J calls and clone size are as listed in that table; D and trimming were resolved from the DNA. This table has some 250,000 clones, about 76% appearing once. Unmatched junction bases numbered 18, after V lost 4 bases and J lost 5 bases. Germline CDR1 MGHRA, CDR2 YSYEKL. The CDR3 totals 19 residues. Input material: peripheral blood. This TCR was sampled from a woman aged 55-70 years with active or convalescent COVID-19. The V gene is TRBV4-1, the J gene TRBJ2-3; 10 nucleotides match TRBD2. This CDR3 is CASSLAFNVAGGLGDTQYF. DNA of the CDR3: TGCGCCAGCAGCCTAGCCTTTAATGTAGCGGGGGGCTTGGGAGATACGCAGTATTTT.